This entry lists 23 T cell receptor beta chains sequenced from one sample in a study of T cells in Graves' hyperthyroidism and ophthalmopathy. Amplified TCR beta CDR3 regions derived from RNA transcripts. Primed by the HTBI set, a first-round RT-PCR was run on the TCR CDR3. MiXCR, run by TCRdb on the multiplex PCR reads, gives a single entry per CDR3 protein. There are more than 300,000 distinct CDR3 sequences in the sample; roughly 18% occur only once, and roughly two fifths lies in the top ten. Sequencing input: blood. These receptors were obtained from a man aged 18 to 29 with Graves' ophthalmopathy.

This sequence joins TRBV3-1 and TRBJ2-6; D remains ambiguous. V shed 3 bases and J shed 1 base, with 7 bases lying between them. CDR3 length: 15 residues. Germline V CDR1 and CDR2: LGHDT, YNNKEL (reference sequence). The CDR3 coding sequence is TGTGCCAGCAGCCAGGCTTCGTCTGGGGCCAACGTCCTGACTTTC. Protein sequence: CASSQASSGANVLTF.

This clonotype was counted at least ten times. The chain couples TRBV27 to TRBJ1-2; the D gene is possibly TRBD1 (6 bases). This CDR3 is 12 amino acids long. The germline V gene has CDR1 MNHEY and CDR2 SMNVEV (reference sequence). Deletions cut 4 bases from V and 7 bases from J, with 10 bases between. The CDR3 loop reads CASSSQGIGYTF. The CDR3 bases are TGTGCCAGCAGTTCCCAGGGGATTGGCTACACCTTC.

This clonotype has a count of ten or more. The CDR3: CASSPGRVVEQYF. CDR3 nucleotide sequence: TGTGCCAGCAGCCCCGGACGGGTGGTCGAGCAGTACTTC. The chain employs TRBV27 and TRBJ2-7; D not resolved. The germline gives CDR1 MNHEY, CDR2 SMNVEV (reference sequence). The CDR3 extends over 13 amino acids. Trimming stripped 6 bases from V and 6 bases from J, with 15 bases between.

V and J are TRBV13 and TRBJ1-1, with TRBD1 matching 11 bases. The CDR3 length is 16 residues. The germline V gene has CDR1 PRHDT and CDR2 FYEKMQ (reference sequence). Trimming at V came to 1 base and at J to 2 bases, leaving 3 bases not matched to a gene. The CDR3 loop reads CASSLDGQGANTEAFF. The CDR3 DNA follows: TGTGCCAGCAGCTTAGACGGACAGGGGGCAAACACTGAAGCTTTCTTT.

Comment on this clonotype: This could be a read error, since a much larger clone is one nucleotide away. The rearrangement links TRBV7-9 to TRBJ1-2; a possible D gene is TRBD1 (6 bases). Germline CDR1 reads SEHNR; CDR2 reads FQNEAQ (reference sequence). The V and J ends lost 5 bases and 7 bases respectively, with 11 bases between them. The CDR3 is made up of 12 amino acids. The CDR3, as DNA: TGTGCCAGCAGCCCGGACAGCTGTGGCTACACCTTC. Amino acids: CASSPDSCGYTF.

This clonotype has a handful of counts. The V and J genes are TRBV6-1 and TRBJ2-3; no firm D call. V was shortened by 4 bases and J by 6 bases, with 11 bases between the two germline ends. Germline CDR1 and CDR2: MNHNS and SASEGT. The length of the CDR3 is 13 residues. CDR3 residues: CASSVIEWDTQYF. CDR3 DNA: TGTGCCAGCAGTGTAATAGAATGGGATACGCAGTATTTT.

The J gene is TRBJ2-1, the V gene TRBV7-9; TRBD2 agrees at 10 bases. V lost 5 bases, J lost 9 bases, and 16 bases stayed unmatched. The CDR3 has 17 amino acids. Germline lookup yields CDR1 SEHNR and CDR2 FQNEAQ (reference sequence). As DNA, the CDR3 is TGTGCCAGCAGCCGGGACACTTTTAGCGGGGGGCGGGGTGAGCAGTTCTTC. Its protein is CASSRDTFSGGRGEQFF.

Ten or more counts support this clonotype. The genes are TRBV27 and TRBJ1-2; perhaps TRBD1 as D (5 bases). Trimming pared 4 bases from V and 8 bases from J, leaving 8 bases between. Per the germline V gene, CDR1 is MNHEY and CDR2 is SMNVEV (reference sequence). CDR3 length: 11 amino acids. The chain's CDR3 is CASSSGNGYTF. The CDR3 DNA reads as TGTGCCAGCAGTTCAGGGAACGGCTACACCTTC.

V and J are TRBV3-1 and TRBJ2-1, with D uncertain. The V end lost 5 bases, the J end lost 15 bases, and 14 bases lay between the germline ends. The CDR3 extends over 11 amino acids. Germline CDR1 reads LGHDT; CDR2 reads YNNKEL (reference sequence). Here the CDR3 DNA reads TGTGCCAGCAGCTTGGGCCCCGTCCCGTTCTTC. Its translation is CASSLGPVPFF.

The chain links TRBV12-3 or TRBV12-4 to TRBJ2-2; no firm D call. The CDR3 extends over 15 amino acids. The V end lost 5 bases, the J end lost 0 bases, and 10 bases lay between the germline ends. CDR3: CASSRDGTNTGELFF. The CDR3 DNA reads TGTGCCAGCAGTCGTGACGGAACGAACACCGGGGAGCTGTTTTTT.

Many counts were recorded for this clonotype. This rearrangement joins TRBV20-1 to TRBJ1-4; 7 positions agree with TRBD1. Trimming cost V 6 bases and J 0 bases; bases outside gene matches: 4. The CDR3 has 14 residues. Germline V lookup: CDR1 DFQATT, CDR2 SNEGSKA (reference sequence). For the CDR3, the DNA is TGCAGTGCCGTGGGGACAGCAACTAATGAAAAACTGTTTTTT. Its protein product is CSAVGTATNEKLFF.

The CDR3 loop reads CSASKPSGQSYEQYF. Here the CDR3 DNA reads TGCAGTGCTAGTAAGCCGTCGGGGCAATCCTACGAGCAGTACTTC. The rearrangement links TRBV20-1 to TRBJ2-7, with D possibly called TRBD1 or TRBD2 (5 bases each). The germline gives CDR1 DFQATT, CDR2 SNEGSKA (reference sequence). The CDR3 contains 15 residues. Trimming stripped 3 bases from V and 1 base from J, with 16 bases between.

This clonotype has a count of ten or more. The rearrangement links TRBV6-1 to TRBJ1-5; 9 bases fit TRBD1. Germline CDR1 MNHNS, CDR2 SASEGT. Trimming removed 5 bases from V and 6 bases from J; junction bases left unmatched: 5. This CDR3 is built from 14 residues. CDR3 loop: CASSSTGGTQPQHF. The DNA for the CDR3 is TGTGCCAGCAGTTCTACAGGGGGCACTCAGCCCCAGCATTTT.

The CDR3: CASSVSGGETQYF. Here the CDR3 DNA reads TGTGCCAGCAGCGTATCGGGGGGGGAGACCCAGTACTTC. The V call is TRBV9, the J call TRBJ2-5, with 8 bases identical to TRBD2. CDR1 and CDR2 from the germline V gene are SGDLS and YYNGEE. This CDR3 is 13 amino acids long. The junction had 1 base not matched to a gene; V was cut back by 1 base and J by 5 bases.

V usage is TRBV28 and J usage is TRBJ2-6, with D unclear. CDR3 size: 15 residues. Germline V CDR1 and CDR2: MDHEN, SYDVKM. Trimming stripped 4 bases from V and 2 bases from J, with 9 bases between. The CDR3 DNA reads TGTGCCAGCAGTTCCGGTTTCCCTGGGGCCAACGTCCTGACTTTC. Translated, it gives CASSSGFPGANVLTF.

Ten or more counts support this clonotype. The chain recombines TRBV27 with TRBJ2-7; 10 bases are a match to TRBD2. The CDR3 contains 15 residues. Per germline, CDR1 MNHEY and CDR2 SMNVEV (reference sequence). After removal of 0 bases from V and 4 bases from J, the junction contained 3 bases not matched to a gene. The CDR3 region has the DNA TGTGCCAGCAGTTTATCTGGTAGCGGGGGGTACGAGCAGTACTTC. Translating gives CASSLSGSGGYEQYF.

There are many counts of this clonotype. V usage is TRBV3-1 and J usage is TRBJ2-2; D might be TRBD2 (6 bases). Trimming took off 4 bases at V and 1 base at J, with 16 bases between the two ends. In germline, CDR1 is LGHDT, CDR2 YNNKEL (reference sequence). The CDR3 has 17 residues. The CDR3 reads CASSLSRDSMNTGELFF. As DNA, the CDR3 is TGTGCCAGCAGCCTATCCCGGGACTCCATGAACACCGGGGAGCTGTTTTTT.

V is TRBV7-9 and J is TRBJ2-3, with D perhaps TRBD2 (7 bases). The CDR3 runs 14 residues. Trimming shortened V by 5 bases and J by 6 bases, and 15 bases separated the two germline ends. Germline V gives CDR1 SEHNR, CDR2 FQNEAQ (reference sequence). CDR3 amino acids: CASSPRRGADTQYF. CDR3 nucleotides: TGTGCCAGCAGCCCCAGACGGGGGGCCGATACGCAGTATTTT.

This clonotype was counted between two and nine times. This chain uses TRBV3-1 with TRBJ2-4, with 7 bases identical to TRBD1. The CDR3 is made up of 17 amino acids. CDR1 and CDR2 (germline): LGHDT, YNNKEL (reference sequence). V gave up 4 bases and J gave up 3 bases; unmatched junction bases: 12. The CDR3 is CASSPYDRAADKNIQYF. The CDR3 DNA reads TGTGCCAGCAGCCCCTACGACAGGGCGGCGGACAAAAACATTCAGTACTTC.

This clonotype was seen many times. V gene TRBV7-2 combines with J gene TRBJ2-1, with D possibly TRBD2 on 7 matching bases. The CDR3 is 15 amino acids. Per the germline V gene, CDR1 is SGHTA and CDR2 is FQGNSA. The ends were cut back, 3 bases at V and 4 bases at J, with 13 bases in the middle. The DNA for the CDR3 is TGTGCCAGCAGCTTCACGGGGGGCCCTTACAATGAGCAGTTCTTC. Translated, it gives CASSFTGGPYNEQFF.

The gene calls are TRBV15 and TRBJ2-3; a possible D gene is TRBD2 (6 bases). The CDR3 contains 13 residues. V was shortened by 11 bases and J by 6 bases, with 18 bases between the two germline ends. Per the germline V gene, CDR1 is LNHNV and CDR2 is YYDKDF (reference sequence). The CDR3 DNA is TGTGCCGCCGCCGAGGGCGCGGGGGATACGCAGTATTTT. This translates into CAAAEGAGDTQYF.

This clonotype was seen a handful of times. The chain carries TRBV7-6 and TRBJ2-3; D unresolved. The CDR3 contains 14 residues. Germline V gene sequence: CDR1 SGHVS, CDR2 FNYEAQ. The germline V and J ends were trimmed by 2 bases and 1 base, with 7 bases remaining between them. CDR3 sequence reads: CASSLLYGTDTQYF. The CDR3 coding sequence is TGTGCCAGCAGCTTATTATACGGCACAGATACGCAGTATTTT.

This clonotype has just a few counts. The chain carries TRBV3-1 and TRBJ2-5; 8 nucleotides agree with TRBD2. The ends lost 3 bases at V and 1 base at J; junction bases unmatched: 7. The germline V gene has CDR1 LGHDT and CDR2 YNNKEL (reference sequence). This CDR3 has 16 amino acids. The CDR3, as DNA: TGTGCCAGCAGCCAGGGAGCGGGGGAGGGCCAAGAGACCCAGTACTTC. This gives the protein CASSQGAGEGQETQYF.